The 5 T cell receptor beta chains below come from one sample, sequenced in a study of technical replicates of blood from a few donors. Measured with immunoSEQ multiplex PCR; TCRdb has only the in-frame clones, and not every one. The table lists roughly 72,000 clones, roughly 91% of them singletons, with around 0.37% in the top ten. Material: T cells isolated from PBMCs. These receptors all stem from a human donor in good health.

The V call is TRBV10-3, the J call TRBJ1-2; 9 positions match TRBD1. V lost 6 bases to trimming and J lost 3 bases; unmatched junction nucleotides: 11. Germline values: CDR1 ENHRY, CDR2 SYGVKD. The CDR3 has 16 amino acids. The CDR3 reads CAIRRQGDMWDYGYTF. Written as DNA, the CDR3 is TGTGCCATCAGGCGACAGGGGGATATGTGGGACTATGGCTACACCTTC.

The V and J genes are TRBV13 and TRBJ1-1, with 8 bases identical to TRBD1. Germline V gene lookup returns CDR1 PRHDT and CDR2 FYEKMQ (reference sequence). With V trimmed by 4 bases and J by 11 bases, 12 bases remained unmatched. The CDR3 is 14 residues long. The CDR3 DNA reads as TGTGCCAGCAGCTCCCGGACAGGGACGGAATTGGCTTTCTTT. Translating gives CASSSRTGTELAFF.

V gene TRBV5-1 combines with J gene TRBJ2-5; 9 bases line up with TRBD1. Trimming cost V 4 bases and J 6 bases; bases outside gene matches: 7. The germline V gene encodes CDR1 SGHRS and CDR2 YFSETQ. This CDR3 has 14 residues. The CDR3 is CASSPTGGAQTQYF. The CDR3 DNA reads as TGCGCCAGCAGCCCCACAGGGGGCGCGCAGACCCAGTACTTC.

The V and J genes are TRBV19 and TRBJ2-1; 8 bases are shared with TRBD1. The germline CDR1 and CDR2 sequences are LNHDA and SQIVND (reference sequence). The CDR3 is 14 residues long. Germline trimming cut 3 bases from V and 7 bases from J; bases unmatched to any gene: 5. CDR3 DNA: TGTGCCAGTAGTATCCGGACAGGGACAAATGAGCAGTTCTTC. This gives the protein CASSIRTGTNEQFF. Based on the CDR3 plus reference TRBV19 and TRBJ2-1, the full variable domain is DGGITQSPKYLFRKEGQNVTLSCEQNLNHDAMYWYRQDPGQGLRLIYYSQIVNDFQKGDIAEGYSVSREKKESFPLTVTSAQKNPTAFYLCASSIRTGTNEQFFGPGTRLTVL.

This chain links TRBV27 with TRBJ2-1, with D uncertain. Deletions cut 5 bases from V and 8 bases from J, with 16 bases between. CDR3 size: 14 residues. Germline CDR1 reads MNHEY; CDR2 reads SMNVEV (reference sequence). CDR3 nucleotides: TGTGCCAGCAGTCCCTGGCGTGAAAGCGATGAGCAGTTCTTC. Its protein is CASSPWRESDEQFF.